A selection of T cell receptor beta chains follows, all from one sample in a study of T cells in tumors after PD-1 blockade. Clones were sequenced by immunoSEQ multiplex PCR, and TCRdb holds only the in-frame ones, with some missing. The repertoire includes 54,000 or so clones, around three quarters of them detected once, and around an eighth sits in the top ten. The sequenced sample was PBMCs, obtained before anti-PD-1 treatment. These receptors all stem from a human donor with basal cell carcinoma. Both conserved end residues are part of each CDR3. D genes are given only for firm matches. Clone size, where shown, is once, few, many, or a class for clones that have expanded.

d_call,clone_size,j_call,v_call,cdr3_nt,cdr3_aa
NA,NA,TRBJ1-2,TRBV12-3/TRBV12-4,TGTGCCAGCAGAAGGCAGGGTAGCGGCTACACCTTC,CASRRQGSGYTF
NA,NA,TRBJ1-1,TRBV19,TGTGCCAGTAGAGACAGATTCACTGAAGCTTTCTTT,CASRDRFTEAFF
NA,NA,TRBJ2-5,TRBV13,TGTGCCAGCAGCTTAGGATACCAAGAGACCCAGTACTTC,CASSLGYQETQYF
NA,NA,TRBJ1-6,TRBV5-1,TGCGCCAGCAGCTTGGGGCTTGGCGGTAATAATTCACCCCTCCACTTT,CASSLGLGGNNSPLHF
TRBD2,NA,TRBJ2-1,TRBV7-8,TGTGCCAGCAGCCCCGGGGGGGCCGACAATGAGCAGTTCTTC,CASSPGGADNEQFF
NA,NA,TRBJ1-5,TRBV6-5,TGTGCCAGCATTGGCGGGCCGGTTAGCAATCAGCCCCAGCATTTT,CASIGGPVSNQPQHF
NA,NA,TRBJ1-2,TRBV9,TGTGCCAGCAGCATAGGCCCTACTAACTATGGCTACACCTTC,CASSIGPTNYGYTF
NA,NA,TRBJ2-5,TRBV7-9,TGTGCCAGCAGCTTAAAGGAGACCCAGTACTTC,CASSLKETQYF
TRBD1,NA,TRBJ1-2,TRBV30,TGTGCCTGGAGCCCGGGACAGGGGCACTATGGCTACACCTTC,CAWSPGQGHYGYTF
NA,NA,TRBJ1-2,TRBV6-6,TGTGCCAGCACCCCCAGAGGGGGTGGCTACACCTTC,CASTPRGGGYTF
NA,NA,TRBJ2-3,TRBV5-1,TGCGCCAGCAGCTTGGGGAGGGGCCCTAGCACAGATACGCAGTATTTT,CASSLGRGPSTDTQYF
NA,once,TRBJ1-5,TRBV10-3,TGTGCCATCAGTGGCTCACAGGGAGGACAGCCCCAGCATTTT,CAISGSQGGQPQHF
NA,NA,TRBJ1-2,TRBV21-1,TGTGCCAGCAGCAAAAAAGGGCCTAGGGCAGGGGCACCCAAGGGCTATGGCTACACCTTC,CASSKKGPRAGAPKGYGYTF
NA,NA,TRBJ1-6,TRBV10-3,TGTGCCATCACCCGGACGGATAATTCACCCCTCCACTTT,CAITRTDNSPLHF
NA,few,TRBJ2-7,TRBV3-1/TRBV3-2,TGTGCCAGCAGCCAAGTGGACGGGTGGGAGCAGTACTTC,CASSQVDGWEQYF
NA,NA,TRBJ2-2,TRBV19,TGTGCCAGTAGTATAGAATCGGGCAGGGGAGAGACCGGGGAGCTGTTTTTT,CASSIESGRGETGELFF
NA,NA,TRBJ1-2,TRBV11-3,TGTGCCAGCAGCCACTCGGAACACTTCTATGGCTACACCTTC,CASSHSEHFYGYTF
TRBD1,NA,TRBJ1-2,TRBV4-1,TGCGCCAGCAGCTCAGGACAGGGAAACTATGGCTACACCTTC,CASSSGQGNYGYTF
NA,NA,TRBJ2-1,TRBV30,TGTGCCTGGAGTGTATCGGCCTCCGGTGAGCAGTTCTTC,CAWSVSASGEQFF
NA,few,TRBJ2-1,TRBV27,TGTGCCAGCGGAGGGGCGGCCAATGAGCAGTTCTTC,CASGGAANEQFF
TRBD1,NA,TRBJ1-1,TRBV7-9,TGTGCCAGCAGCCTCACAGGGGGCACTGAAGCTTTCTTT,CASSLTGGTEAFF
TRBD1,NA,TRBJ1-5,TRBV7-9,TGTGCCAGCAGCATAACAGGGGGCTTAGAGCCCCAGCATTTT,CASSITGGLEPQHF
NA,NA,TRBJ1-1,TRBV12-5,TGTGCTAGTGGCATCAGGGGAGGGAGCACTGAAGCTTTCTTT,CASGIRGGSTEAFF
NA,NA,TRBJ1-1,TRBV3-1/TRBV3-2,TGTGCCAGCAGCAGGGGTTGGGGGGGCACTGAAGCTTTCTTT,CASSRGWGGTEAFF
NA,NA,TRBJ1-1,TRBV7-3,TGTGCCAGCAGCTTAACTTCGGCGAACACTGAAGCTTTCTTT,CASSLTSANTEAFF
TRBD2,NA,TRBJ2-7,TRBV3-1/TRBV3-2,TGTGCCAGCAGCCAAGCGCCGGGGGGTGGCTCCTACGAGCAGTACTTC,CASSQAPGGGSYEQYF
TRBD1,NA,TRBJ1-1,TRBV7-8,TGTGCCAGCAGCTTTTACCCCAGGGGGTTAAACACTGAAGCTTTCTTT,CASSFYPRGLNTEAFF
NA,NA,TRBJ1-2,TRBV5-4,TGTGCCAGCAGCTCCGGGACTATGACCCCCTATGGCTACACCTTC,CASSSGTMTPYGYTF
TRBD1,NA,TRBJ1-3,TRBV6-6,TGTGCCAGCAGCTCAGGGGGTAACTCTGGAAACACCATATATTTT,CASSSGGNSGNTIYF
NA,NA,TRBJ2-3,TRBV5-1,TGCGCCAGCAGCTTGGTTAGTGTAGCAGATACGCAGTATTTT,CASSLVSVADTQYF
NA,NA,TRBJ2-1,TRBV6-2/TRBV6-3,TGTGCCAGCAGTAAATCCGGGACATTCAATGAGCAGTTCTTC,CASSKSGTFNEQFF
TRBD1,NA,TRBJ2-3,TRBV19,TGTGCCAGTAGTTCAACCGGGACAGGATACACAGATACGCAGTATTTT,CASSSTGTGYTDTQYF